One and the same sample provided the 18 T cell receptor beta chains below, sequenced in a study of radiation and T cells in renal cell carcinoma. Sequencing was performed with immunoSEQ multiplex PCR; in TCRdb, only in-frame clones are kept and a portion is missing. The table shows 150,000 or so clones, with less than 90% occurring only once. Time point described: baseline pretreatment blood. Treatment of the sample: 15 Gy SBRT to primary tumor, nephrectomy 4 weeks later. This specimen consisted of blood, obtained from a patient whose treatment included radiotherapy and nephrectomy. All receptors come from a woman aged 70-85 years with renal cell carcinoma.

The V call is TRBV19, the J call TRBJ2-2; no clear D. This CDR3 has 13 amino acids. Germline CDR1 is LNHDA and CDR2 is SQIVND (reference sequence). V shed 4 bases and J shed 7 bases, with 10 bases lying between them. CDR3 nucleotide sequence: TGTGCCAGTAGTAACGGGTTTGGCGGGGAGCTGTTTTTT. This sequence encodes CASSNGFGGELFF.

This clone was seen more than once but under ten times. This chain joins TRBV4-2 and TRBJ1-5; TRBD1 matches at 12 bases. Germline V gene data show CDR1 as LGHNA and CDR2 as YNFKEQ. CDR3 length equals 15 residues. With 3 bases clipped from V and 6 bases from J, the junction kept 3 bases outside the gene matches. The CDR3, as DNA: TGTGCCAGCAGCCAGGGACAGGGGGCCGGTCAGCCCCAGCATTTT. This gives the protein CASSQGQGAGQPQHF.

This chain links TRBV28 with TRBJ1-5; 7 bases are a match to TRBD1. Germline trimming cut 5 bases from V and 2 bases from J; bases unmatched to any gene: 3. The CDR3 has 14 amino acids. Germline values: CDR1 MDHEN, CDR2 SYDVKM. This CDR3 reads CASSHDRGNQPQHF. The DNA for the CDR3 is TGTGCCAGCAGTCATGACAGGGGCAATCAGCCCCAGCATTTT.

This clone has a single count. V and J are TRBV9 and TRBJ2-2, with TRBD1 identical over 7 bases. Germline-derived CDR1 and CDR2 are SGDLS and YYNGEE. The J segment lost 6 bases and the V segment lost 3 bases, leaving 2 bases of the junction unmatched. This CDR3 region has 13 residues. The CDR3 here is CASSGQGPGELFF. Here the CDR3 DNA reads TGTGCCAGCAGCGGACAGGGTCCCGGGGAGCTGTTTTTT.

This clone was seen once. The V and J genes are TRBV9 and TRBJ2-3; 12 bases are shared with TRBD2. From germline, CDR1 is SGDLS and CDR2 YYNGEE. This CDR3 region has 18 residues. V lost 0 bases to trimming and J lost 6 bases; unmatched junction nucleotides: 11. The CDR3 here is CASSVEPLAGGLGDTQYF. DNA of the CDR3: TGTGCCAGCAGCGTAGAACCCCTAGCGGGGGGGCTTGGGGATACGCAGTATTTT.

The V and J genes are TRBV7-2 and TRBJ2-1; D not certain. Germline CDR1 and CDR2: SGHTA and FQGNSA. The V end lost 5 bases, the J end lost 9 bases, and 20 bases lay between the germline ends. The CDR3 extends over 15 amino acids. CDR3 residues: CASSPDPPFNVEQFF. CDR3 DNA: TGTGCCAGCAGCCCCGACCCCCCGTTTAACGTTGAGCAGTTCTTC.

This clone was seen only once. The rearrangement joins TRBV5-1 to TRBJ1-1; TRBD1 matches 9 bases. The V segment lost 5 bases and the J segment 5 bases; nucleotides outside the gene matches: 7. Germline V lookup: CDR1 SGHRS, CDR2 YFSETQ. This CDR3 spans 14 amino acids. The CDR3 sequence is CASRPGTGQTEAFF. In DNA form, the CDR3 reads TGCGCCAGCAGACCCGGGACAGGGCAAACTGAAGCTTTCTTT. Complete variable domain (other parts from reference TRBV5-1 and TRBJ1-1): KAGVTQTPRYLIKTRGQQVTLSCSPISGHRSVSWYQQTPGQGLQFLFEYFSETQRNKGNFPGRFSGRQFSNSRSEMNVSTLELGDSALYLCASRPGTGQTEAFFGQGTRLTVV.

The chain joins TRBV7-2 to TRBJ2-1, with 10 bases fitting TRBD2. Germline V gene data show CDR1 as SGHTA and CDR2 as FQGNSA. Trimming took 5 bases from V and 7 from J; bases not matched to a gene: 8. This CDR3 is built from 15 residues. The CDR3 reads CASSTERGGLNEQFF. In DNA, the CDR3 is TGTGCCAGCAGCACTGAGCGGGGGGGCCTTAATGAGCAGTTCTTC.

In this sample, this clone turned up a few times. This chain links TRBV6-1 with TRBJ1-1; D is ambiguous. Trimming stripped 5 bases from V and 1 base from J, with 5 bases between. The length of the CDR3 is 12 residues. Germline lookup yields CDR1 MNHNS and CDR2 SASEGT. CDR3 loop: CASSRQNTEAFF. The CDR3 DNA follows: TGTGCCAGCAGTCGTCAGAACACTGAAGCTTTCTTT.

Here the CDR3 reads CASSLGGSGGIRETQYF. The CDR3 DNA sequence: TGTGCCAGCAGCTTGGGTGGTAGCGGGGGGATTCGAGAGACCCAGTACTTC. The chain carries TRBV5-4 and TRBJ2-5, with TRBD2 matching 10 bases. Germline CDR1 and CDR2: SGHNT and YYREEE (reference sequence). With V trimmed by 0 bases and J by 4 bases, 9 bases remained unmatched. This CDR3 is 17 amino acids long.

The J gene is TRBJ2-7, the V gene TRBV6-6, with D perhaps assigned TRBD1 or TRBD2 (5 bases each). Deletions cut 6 bases from V and 2 bases from J, with 11 bases between. CDR1 and CDR2 from the germline V gene are MNHNY and SVGAGI (reference sequence). The CDR3 covers 13 residues. CDR3 sequence (DNA): TGTGCCAGCAGGAGGGGCCCGGCCTACGAGCAGTACTTC. Encoded protein: CASRRGPAYEQYF.

The rearrangement joins TRBV4-3 to TRBJ2-1, with D possibly being TRBD2 (7 bases). In germline, CDR1 is LGHNA, CDR2 YSLEER. The germline V and J ends were trimmed by 4 bases and 4 bases, with 14 bases remaining between them. The CDR3 is 15 amino acids. DNA of the CDR3: TGCGCCAGCAGCCGCGACGCGGGGGCGTACAATGAGCAGTTCTTC. Amino acid sequence: CASSRDAGAYNEQFF.

The chain couples TRBV11-3 to TRBJ2-7; 8 bases map to TRBD1. V gave up 3 bases and J gave up 0 bases; unmatched junction bases: 4. CDR3 length: 15 residues. Germline assignment: CDR1 SGHNT and CDR2 YENEEA. CDR3 sequence (DNA): TGTGCCAGCAGCTTGCCCGGACAGGGCTCCTACGAGCAGTACTTC. Amino acid sequence: CASSLPGQGSYEQYF.

This rearrangement joins TRBV7-9 to TRBJ2-1; D is unresolved. This CDR3 has 11 residues. V lost 5 bases and J 5 bases, leaving 4 bases between the germline ends. CDR1 is SEHNR and CDR2 is FQNEAQ in the germline V gene (reference sequence). CDR3 sequence: CASSRHNEQFF. CDR3 DNA: TGTGCCAGCAGCCGGCACAATGAGCAGTTCTTC.

This sequence joins TRBV30 and TRBJ2-6; no firm D call. Germline V gene sequence: CDR1 GTSNPN, CDR2 SVGIG (reference sequence). The CDR3 runs 13 residues. V shed 7 bases and J shed 0 bases, with 7 bases lying between them. CDR3 amino acids: CALESSGANVLTF. For the CDR3, the DNA is TGTGCCTTGGAGAGCTCTGGGGCCAACGTCCTGACTTTC.

V and J are TRBV6-5 and TRBJ1-2; D remains ambiguous. Germline CDR1 is MNHEY and CDR2 is SVGAGI. The CDR3 length is 14 residues. Trimming removed 7 bases at V and 3 bases at J, with 15 bases between. CDR3 sequence reads: CASTQLDGYYGYTF. Here the CDR3 DNA reads TGTGCCAGCACGCAATTAGACGGGTACTATGGCTACACCTTC.

V is TRBV30 and J is TRBJ1-4, with D unclear. CDR3 length: 15 residues. V gave up 0 bases and J gave up 4 bases, with 12 bases separating them. Per germline, CDR1 GTSNPN and CDR2 SVGIG (reference sequence). In DNA, the CDR3 is TGTGCCTGGAGTGTACAGCAAGGAGGTAATGAAAAACTGTTTTTT. Its translation: CAWSVQQGGNEKLFF. The whole variable domain, remainder taken from reference TRBV30 and TRBJ1-4, is SQTIHQWPATLVQPVGSPLSLECTVEGTSNPNLYWYRQAAGRGLQLLFYSVGIGQISSEVPQNLSASRPQDRQFILSSKKLLLSDSGFYLCAWSVQQGGNEKLFFGSGTQLSVL.

The chain is built from TRBV28 and TRBJ1-6, with D perhaps matching TRBD1 (5 bases). Germline V lookup: CDR1 MDHEN, CDR2 SYDVKM. V was shortened by 3 bases and J by 7 bases, with 13 bases between the two germline ends. This CDR3 has 15 residues. The CDR3 here is CASSFPGGLNSPLHF. DNA of the CDR3: TGTGCCAGCAGTTTCCCTGGGGGACTCAATTCACCCCTCCACTTT.